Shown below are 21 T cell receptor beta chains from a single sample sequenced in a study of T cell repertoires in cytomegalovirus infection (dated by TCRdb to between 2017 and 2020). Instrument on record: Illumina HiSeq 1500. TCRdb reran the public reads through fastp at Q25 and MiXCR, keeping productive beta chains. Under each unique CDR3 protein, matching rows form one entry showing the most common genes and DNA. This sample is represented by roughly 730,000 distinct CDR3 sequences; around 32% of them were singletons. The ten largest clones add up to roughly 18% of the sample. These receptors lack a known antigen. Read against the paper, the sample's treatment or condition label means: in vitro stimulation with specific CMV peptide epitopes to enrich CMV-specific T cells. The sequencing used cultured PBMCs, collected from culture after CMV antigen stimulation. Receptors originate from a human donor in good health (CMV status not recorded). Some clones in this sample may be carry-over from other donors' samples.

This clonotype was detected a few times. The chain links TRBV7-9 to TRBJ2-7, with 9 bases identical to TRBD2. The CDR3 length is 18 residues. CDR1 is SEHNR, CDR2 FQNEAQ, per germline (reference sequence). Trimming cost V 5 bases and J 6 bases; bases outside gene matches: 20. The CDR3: CASSHSTGRGLALTEQYF. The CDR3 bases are TGTGCCAGCAGCCATTCTACCGGAAGGGGACTAGCTCTTACCGAGCAGTACTTC.

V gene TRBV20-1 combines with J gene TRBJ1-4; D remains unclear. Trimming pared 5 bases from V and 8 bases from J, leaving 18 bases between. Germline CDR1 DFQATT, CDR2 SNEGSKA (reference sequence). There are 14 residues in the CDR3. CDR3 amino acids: CSAAPTNRWEKLFF. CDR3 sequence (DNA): TGCAGTGCTGCCCCGACTAATAGATGGGAAAAACTGTTTTTT.

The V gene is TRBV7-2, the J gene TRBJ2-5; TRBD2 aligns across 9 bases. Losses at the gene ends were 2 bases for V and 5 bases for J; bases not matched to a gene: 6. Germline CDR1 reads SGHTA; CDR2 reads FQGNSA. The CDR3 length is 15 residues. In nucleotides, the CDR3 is TGTGCCAGCAGCTTAAGGCGGGGGGGCCTGGAGACCCAGTACTTC. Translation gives CASSLRRGGLETQYF. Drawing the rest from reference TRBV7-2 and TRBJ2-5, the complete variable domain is GAGVSQSPSNKVTEKGKDVELRCDPISGHTALYWYRQSLGQGLEFLIYFQGNSAPDKSGLPSDRFSAERTGGSVSTLTIQRTQQEDSAVYLCASSLRRGGLETQYFGPGTRLLVL.

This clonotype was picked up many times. In DNA, the CDR3 is TGTGCCAGCAGCGAGACGCCTTACGAGCAGTACTTC. It is translated as CASSETPYEQYF. The chain joins TRBV7-9 to TRBJ2-7; no definite D call. Trimming removed 5 bases from V and 4 bases from J, with 9 bases in between. Germline CDR1 SEHNR, CDR2 FQNEAQ (reference sequence). The CDR3 is 12 amino acids.

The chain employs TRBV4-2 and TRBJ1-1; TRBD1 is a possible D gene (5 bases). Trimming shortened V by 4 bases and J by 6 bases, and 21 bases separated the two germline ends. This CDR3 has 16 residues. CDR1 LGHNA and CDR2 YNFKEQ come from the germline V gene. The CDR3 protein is CASSPLSGRDKAEAFF. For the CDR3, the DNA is TGTGCCAGCAGCCCCTTATCAGGCAGGGATAAAGCTGAAGCTTTCTTT.

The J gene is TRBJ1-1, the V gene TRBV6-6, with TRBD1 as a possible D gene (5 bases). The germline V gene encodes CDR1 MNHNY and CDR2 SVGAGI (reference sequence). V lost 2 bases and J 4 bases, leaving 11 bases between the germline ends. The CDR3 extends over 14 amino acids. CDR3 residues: CASSYVGVTTEAFF. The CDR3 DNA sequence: TGTGCCAGCAGTTACGTAGGGGTTACCACTGAAGCTTTCTTT.

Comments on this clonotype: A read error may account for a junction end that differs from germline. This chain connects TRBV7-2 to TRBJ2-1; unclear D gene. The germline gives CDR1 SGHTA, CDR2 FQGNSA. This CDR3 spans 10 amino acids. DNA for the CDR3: TGTGCCAGCAGCCCAATGGAGCACTTCTTC. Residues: CASSPMEHFF.

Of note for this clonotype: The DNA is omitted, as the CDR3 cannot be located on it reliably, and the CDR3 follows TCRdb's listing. The CDR3 sequence: CASILVRDSPLHF. V is TRBV2 and J is TRBJ1-6; TRBD1 is taken as the D call from the table, unchecked against the DNA. Germline CDR1 and CDR2: SNHLY and FYNNEI. The length of the CDR3 is 13 amino acids, counting both ends.

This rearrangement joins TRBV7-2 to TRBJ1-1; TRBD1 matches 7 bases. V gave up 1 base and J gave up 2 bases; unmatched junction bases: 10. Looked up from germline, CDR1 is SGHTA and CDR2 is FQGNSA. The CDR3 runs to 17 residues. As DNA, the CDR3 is TGTGCCAGCAGCTTAGGGGGCGGGACAGACAGAAACACTGAAGCTTTCTTT. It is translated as CASSLGGGTDRNTEAFF.

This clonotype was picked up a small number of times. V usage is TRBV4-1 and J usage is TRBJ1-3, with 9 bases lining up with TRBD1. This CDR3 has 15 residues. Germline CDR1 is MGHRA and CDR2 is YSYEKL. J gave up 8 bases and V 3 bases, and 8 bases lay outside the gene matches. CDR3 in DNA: TGCGCCAGCAGCCAGACGGGGACAGGGCACCACACCATATATTTT. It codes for CASSQTGTGHHTIYF.

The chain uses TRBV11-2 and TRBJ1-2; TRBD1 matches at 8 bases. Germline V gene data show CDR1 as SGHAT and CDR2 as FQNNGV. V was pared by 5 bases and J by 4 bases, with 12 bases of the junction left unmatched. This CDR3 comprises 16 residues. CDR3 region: CASSGQGALRFYGYTF. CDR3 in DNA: TGTGCCAGCAGCGGACAGGGCGCCCTCCGATTCTATGGCTACACCTTC.

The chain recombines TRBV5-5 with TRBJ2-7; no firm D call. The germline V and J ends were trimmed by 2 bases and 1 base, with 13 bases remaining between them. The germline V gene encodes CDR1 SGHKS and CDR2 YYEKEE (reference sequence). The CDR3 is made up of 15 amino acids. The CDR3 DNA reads TGTGCCAGCAGCTTCCTAGACACCCGATCCTACGAGCAGTACTTC. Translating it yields CASSFLDTRSYEQYF.

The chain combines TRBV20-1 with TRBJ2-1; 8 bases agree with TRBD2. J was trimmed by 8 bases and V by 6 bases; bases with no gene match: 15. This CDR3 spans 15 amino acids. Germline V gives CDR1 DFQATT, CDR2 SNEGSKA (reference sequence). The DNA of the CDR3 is TGCAGTGCCGGTGTCCGGGGGGGCTCTAGGCATGAGCAGTTCTTC. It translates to CSAGVRGGSRHEQFF.

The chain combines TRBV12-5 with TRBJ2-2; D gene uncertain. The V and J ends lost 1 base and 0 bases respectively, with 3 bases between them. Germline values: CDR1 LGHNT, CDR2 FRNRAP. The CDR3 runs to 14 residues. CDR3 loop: CASGLGPNTGELFF. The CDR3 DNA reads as TGTGCTAGTGGTTTGGGCCCGAACACCGGGGAGCTGTTTTTT.

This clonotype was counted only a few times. CDR3 DNA: TGTGCCAGCAGTGTCACACAGGGTCCCCCTGGGGCCAACGTCCTGACTTTC. Its translation: CASSVTQGPPGANVLTF. The gene calls are TRBV6-1 and TRBJ2-6; D possibly corresponds to TRBD1 (6 bases). Germline V gives CDR1 MNHNS, CDR2 SASEGT. Trimming pared 4 bases from V and 2 bases from J, leaving 15 bases between. The CDR3 is made up of 17 amino acids.

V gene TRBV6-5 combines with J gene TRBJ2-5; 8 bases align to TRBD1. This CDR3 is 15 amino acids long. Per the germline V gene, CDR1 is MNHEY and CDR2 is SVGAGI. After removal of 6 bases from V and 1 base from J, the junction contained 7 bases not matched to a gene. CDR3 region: CASRPDRGPQETQYF. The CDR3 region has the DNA TGTGCCAGCAGGCCCGACAGGGGTCCCCAAGAGACCCAGTACTTC.

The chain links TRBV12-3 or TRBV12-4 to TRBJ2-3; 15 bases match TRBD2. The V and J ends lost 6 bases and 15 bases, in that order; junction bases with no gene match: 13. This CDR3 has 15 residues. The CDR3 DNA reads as TGTGCCAGCAGAGACGCGGGACTAGCGGGAGGAGATTTATATTTT. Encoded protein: CASRDAGLAGGDLYF.

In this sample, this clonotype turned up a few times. This chain's CDR3 is CASSPQTSATRVEQFF. The DNA of the CDR3 is TGTGCCAGCAGCCCTCAGACTAGCGCCACTAGAGTTGAGCAGTTCTTC. The gene calls are TRBV7-2 and TRBJ2-1, with TRBD2 matching over 8 bases. The CDR3 totals 16 residues. The J segment lost 9 bases and the V segment lost 5 bases, leaving 15 bases of the junction unmatched. CDR1 and CDR2 from the germline V gene are SGHTA and FQGNSA.

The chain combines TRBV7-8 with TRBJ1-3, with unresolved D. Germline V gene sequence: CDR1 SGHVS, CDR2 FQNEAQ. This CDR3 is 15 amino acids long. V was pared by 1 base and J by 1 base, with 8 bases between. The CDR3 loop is CASSLGVRSGNTIYF. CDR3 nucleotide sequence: TGTGCCAGCAGCTTAGGGGTCCGTTCTGGAAACACCATATATTTT.

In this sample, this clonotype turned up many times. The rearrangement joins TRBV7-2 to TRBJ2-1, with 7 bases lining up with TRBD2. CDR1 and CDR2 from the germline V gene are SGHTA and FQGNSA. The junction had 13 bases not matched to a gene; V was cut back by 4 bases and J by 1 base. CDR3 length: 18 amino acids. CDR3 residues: CASSSQGLSLKSYNEQFF. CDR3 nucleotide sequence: TGTGCCAGCAGCTCCCAGGGACTATCCTTAAAGTCCTACAATGAGCAGTTCTTC.

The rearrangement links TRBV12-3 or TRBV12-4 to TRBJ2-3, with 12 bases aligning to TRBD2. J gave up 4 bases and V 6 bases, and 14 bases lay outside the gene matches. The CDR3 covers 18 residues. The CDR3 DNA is TGTGCCAGCAGGACCCTAGCGGGAGGGCCCATCTCCCCAGATACGCAGTATTTT. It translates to CASRTLAGGPISPDTQYF.